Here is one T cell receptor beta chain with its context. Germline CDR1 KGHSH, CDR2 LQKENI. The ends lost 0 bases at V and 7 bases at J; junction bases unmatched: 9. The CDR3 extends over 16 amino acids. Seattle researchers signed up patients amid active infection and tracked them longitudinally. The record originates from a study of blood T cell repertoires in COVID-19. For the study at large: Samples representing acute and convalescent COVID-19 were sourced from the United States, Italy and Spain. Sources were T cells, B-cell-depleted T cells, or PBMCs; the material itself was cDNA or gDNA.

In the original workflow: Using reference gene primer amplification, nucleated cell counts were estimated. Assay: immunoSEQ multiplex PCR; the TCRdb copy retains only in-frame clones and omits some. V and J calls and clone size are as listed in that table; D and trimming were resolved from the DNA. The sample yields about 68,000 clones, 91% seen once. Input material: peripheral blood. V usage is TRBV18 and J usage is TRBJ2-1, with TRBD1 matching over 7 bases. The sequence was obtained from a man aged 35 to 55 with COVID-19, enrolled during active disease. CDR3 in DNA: TGTGCCAGCTCACCACCAAGGGTGACAGGGCCTAATGAGCAGTTCTTC. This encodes CASSPPRVTGPNEQFF.